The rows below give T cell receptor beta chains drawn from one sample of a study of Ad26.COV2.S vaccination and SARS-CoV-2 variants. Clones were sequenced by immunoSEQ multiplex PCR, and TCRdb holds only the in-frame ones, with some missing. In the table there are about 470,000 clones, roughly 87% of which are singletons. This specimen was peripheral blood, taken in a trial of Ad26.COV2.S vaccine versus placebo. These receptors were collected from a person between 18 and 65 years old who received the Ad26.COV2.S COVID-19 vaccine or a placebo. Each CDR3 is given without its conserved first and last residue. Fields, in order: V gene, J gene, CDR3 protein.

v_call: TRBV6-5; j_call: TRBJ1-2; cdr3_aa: ASSLGTAAYGYT
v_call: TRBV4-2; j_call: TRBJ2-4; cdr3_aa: ASSQLTSGSRGKNIQY
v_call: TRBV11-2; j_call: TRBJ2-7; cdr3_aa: ASSPPGLASSYEQY
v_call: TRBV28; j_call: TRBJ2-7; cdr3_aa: ASTLGEARNEQY
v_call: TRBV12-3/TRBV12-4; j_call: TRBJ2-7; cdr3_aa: ASSPRQADEQY
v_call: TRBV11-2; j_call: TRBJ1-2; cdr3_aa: ASSLGANYGYT
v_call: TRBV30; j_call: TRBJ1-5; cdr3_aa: AWSVGHNNQPQH
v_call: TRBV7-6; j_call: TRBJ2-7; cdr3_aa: ASSSGGEQY
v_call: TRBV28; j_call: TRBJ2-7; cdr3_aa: ASSSQLAGVYEQY
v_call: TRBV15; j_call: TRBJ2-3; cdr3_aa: ATSAGQPDTQY
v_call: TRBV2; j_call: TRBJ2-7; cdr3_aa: ASSYSGLAGVGEQY
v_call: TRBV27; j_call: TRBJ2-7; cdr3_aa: ASSGLASSYEQY
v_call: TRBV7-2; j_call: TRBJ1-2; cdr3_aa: ASSLSHLQGNYGYT
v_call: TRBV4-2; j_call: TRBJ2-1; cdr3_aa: ASSHARGSSGSFDEQF
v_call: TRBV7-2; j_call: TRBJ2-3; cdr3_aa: ASSPGGQDTQY
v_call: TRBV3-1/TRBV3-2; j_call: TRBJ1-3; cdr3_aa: ASRPRPGFGNTIY
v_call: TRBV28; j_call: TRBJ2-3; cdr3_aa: ASSLPGTGTDTQY
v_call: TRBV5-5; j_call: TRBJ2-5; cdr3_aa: ASSLDGGGRETQY
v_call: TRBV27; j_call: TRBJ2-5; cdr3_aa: ASALLMRAGLQETQY
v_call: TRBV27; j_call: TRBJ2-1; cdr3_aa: ASSFWTATDSYNEQF
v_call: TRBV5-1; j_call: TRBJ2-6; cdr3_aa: ASSLVQSSGANVLT
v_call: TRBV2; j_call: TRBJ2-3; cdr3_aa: ASSENPLTDTQY
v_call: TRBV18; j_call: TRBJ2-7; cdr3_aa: ASSLGLAGGYEQY
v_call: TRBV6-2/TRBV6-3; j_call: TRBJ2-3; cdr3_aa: ASSYGQGMTDTQY
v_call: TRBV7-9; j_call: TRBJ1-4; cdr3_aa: ASRGRGVTNEKLF
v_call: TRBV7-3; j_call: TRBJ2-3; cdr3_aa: ASSSKGLAGLDTQY
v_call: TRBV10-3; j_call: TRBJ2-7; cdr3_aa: AISELAGPYEQY
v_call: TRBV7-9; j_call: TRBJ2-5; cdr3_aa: ASSLGAGIKETQY
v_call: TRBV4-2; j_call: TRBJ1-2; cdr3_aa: ASSQDWTGGRGYT
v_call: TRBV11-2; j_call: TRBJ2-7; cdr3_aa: ASSFVRGGEQY
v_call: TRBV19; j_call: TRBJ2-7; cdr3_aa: ASRTSGTPYEQY